This T cell receptor beta chain appears in the sequencing data of a study of CD4 and CD8 cells across lung adenocarcinoma regions. Samples came from patients with localized non-small cell lung adenocarcinoma. MiXCR was run by TCRdb on the PCR reads, yielding one entry per CDR3 protein. The sample has some 7,000 distinct CDR3 sequences; around half are singletons. V shed 4 bases and J shed 0 bases, with 9 bases lying between them. CDR3 size: 14 residues. Germline V gene data show CDR1 as MNHNS and CDR2 as SASEGT. The origin of this receptor is a male donor with lung adenocarcinoma. The CD4 and CD8 labels of this study may be unreliable. The sequenced sample was CD8+ T cells from the center of a lung tumor. The chain recombines TRBV6-1 with TRBJ1-1; no firm D call. The CDR3 spells CASSGANMNTEAFF. The CDR3 coding sequence is TGTGCCAGCAGTGGAGCAAATATGAACACTGAAGCTTTCTTT.